The 19 T cell receptor beta chains given below trace back to one sample, sequenced in a study of blood T cell repertoires in COVID-19. Produced via immunoSEQ multiplex PCR; TCRdb's table is partial and in-frame only. The sample carries over 60,000 clones, roughly nine tenths recorded once. Sequencing was performed on peripheral blood. Receptor source: a man aged 60-69 years with acute or convalescent COVID-19.

This chain links TRBV6-5 with TRBJ2-1; 10 bases are a match to TRBD2. The V gene end was trimmed by 4 bases and the J gene end by 3 bases; junction bases not matched to a gene: 3. The CDR3 loop spans 15 amino acids. The germline gives CDR1 MNHEY, CDR2 SVGAGI. In nucleotides, the CDR3 is TGTGCCAGCAGTTTAGCGGGGGGTTACTACAATGAGCAGTTCTTC. It codes for CASSLAGGYYNEQFF.

The V and J genes are TRBV27 and TRBJ1-6; D is perhaps TRBD1 (6 bases). The V end was cut by 2 bases, the J end by 9 bases, with 14 bases between. The CDR3 totals 15 residues. Germline lookup yields CDR1 MNHEY and CDR2 SMNVEV (reference sequence). The CDR3 DNA reads as TGTGCCAGCAGTTTAACGGGGGGGGCCGGTTCACCCCTCCACTTT. It translates to CASSLTGGAGSPLHF.

The gene calls are TRBV4-1 and TRBJ2-5; 9 nucleotides match TRBD2. Germline assignment: CDR1 MGHRA and CDR2 YSYEKL. J lost 5 bases, V lost 1 base, and 14 bases had no gene match. The CDR3 consists of 18 residues. The CDR3 DNA is TGCGCCAGCAGCCAAGGAATCGCGGGGGGGGTCGCAGCGGAGACCCAGTACTTC. Translation: CASSQGIAGGVAAETQYF.

This chain uses TRBV27 with TRBJ1-1, with a weak D call TRBD1 (6 bases). CDR1 is MNHEY and CDR2 is SMNVEV in the germline V gene (reference sequence). The ends were cut back, 0 bases at V and 4 bases at J, with 21 bases in the middle. The CDR3 sequence is 18 residues long. The DNA for the CDR3 is TGTGCCAGCAGTTTATCGGAGCTATCCACAGGGAAGGGCACTGAAGCTTTCTTT. Protein product: CASSLSELSTGKGTEAFF.

The chain couples TRBV5-6 to TRBJ1-3; no reliable D call. Trimming stripped 2 bases from V and 4 bases from J, with 7 bases between. Per germline, CDR1 SGHDT and CDR2 YYEEEE. The CDR3 length is 13 residues. The CDR3 DNA is TGTGCCAGCAGCTTCACCGAGGGAAACACCATATATTTT. As protein: CASSFTEGNTIYF.

This clone was detected only a few times. The rearrangement links TRBV10-3 to TRBJ2-3, with 9 bases matching TRBD2. The CDR3 runs 15 residues. After removal of 4 bases from V and 2 bases from J, the junction contained 4 bases not matched to a gene. CDR1 and CDR2 (germline): ENHRY, SYGVKD. CDR3 protein: CAISVSGGLTDTQYF. DNA of the CDR3: TGTGCCATCAGTGTAAGCGGGGGGCTCACAGATACGCAGTATTTT.

The chain joins TRBV5-1 to TRBJ2-7, with 10 nucleotides matching TRBD1. CDR1 is SGHRS, CDR2 YFSETQ, per germline. The V segment lost 3 bases and the J segment 4 bases; nucleotides outside the gene matches: 10. The CDR3 extends over 16 amino acids. The chain's CDR3 is CASSSSGGQGRYEQYF. The CDR3 DNA is TGCGCCAGCAGCTCATCTGGGGGACAGGGGCGGTACGAGCAGTACTTC.

The chain links TRBV27 to TRBJ1-5; D gene unclear. CDR3 size: 15 residues. Looked up from germline, CDR1 is MNHEY and CDR2 is SMNVEV (reference sequence). V was pared by 5 bases and J by 2 bases, with 13 bases between. DNA of the CDR3: TGTGCCAGCAGTCCCCTTGAGAATGGCAATCAGCCCCAGCATTTT. Its protein is CASSPLENGNQPQHF.

The rearrangement links TRBV10-3 to TRBJ1-2, with 7 bases that match TRBD1. CDR3 length equals 13 residues. J gave up 5 bases and V 7 bases, and 7 bases lay outside the gene matches. The germline V gene has CDR1 ENHRY and CDR2 SYGVKD. CDR3 sequence (DNA): TGTGCCATCAATCGGGACAGTTCGTATGGCTACACCTTC. It translates to CAINRDSSYGYTF.

This chain joins TRBV7-2 and TRBJ2-7; TRBD2 matches at 7 bases. Germline CDR1 is SGHTA and CDR2 is FQGNSA. V gave up 8 bases and J gave up 1 base; unmatched junction bases: 5. The CDR3 loop spans 13 amino acids. The CDR3 sequence: CASLRGGSYEQYF. The CDR3 region has the DNA TGTGCCAGCCTTCGCGGGGGATCCTACGAGCAGTACTTC.

This clone was seen a handful of times. The rearrangement uses TRBV4-2 and TRBJ2-2; possible D gene TRBD2, 6 bases. Trimming left V 4 bases short and J 0 bases short, with 15 bases between. This CDR3 spans 17 amino acids. Germline V lookup: CDR1 LGHNA, CDR2 YNFKEQ. The CDR3 DNA sequence: TGTGCCAGCAGCCGCAGACGTTCGGGGGCGAACACCGGGGAGCTGTTTTTT. Protein sequence: CASSRRRSGANTGELFF.

The chain couples TRBV5-4 to TRBJ1-2, with 10 nucleotides matching TRBD1. Germline trimming cut 2 bases from V and 8 bases from J; bases unmatched to any gene: 12. The CDR3 consists of 16 residues. Per germline, CDR1 SGHNT and CDR2 YYREEE (reference sequence). The CDR3 here is CASSLFTGTGEDGYTF. CDR3 coding DNA: TGTGCCAGCAGCTTATTCACCGGGACAGGGGAGGACGGCTACACCTTC.

The V gene is TRBV2, the J gene TRBJ2-1; 8 nucleotides align to TRBD2. The CDR3 extends over 14 amino acids. Unmatched junction bases numbered 4, after V lost 5 bases and J lost 4 bases. CDR1 SNHLY and CDR2 FYNNEI come from the germline V gene. In DNA form, the CDR3 reads TGTGCCAGCAGTCTAGCGGGTACTTACAATGAGCAGTTCTTC. Translation gives CASSLAGTYNEQFF.

The CDR3 DNA is TGTGCCAGTAAGGACAGGACTAGCACAGATACGCAGTATTTT. Protein: CASKDRTSTDTQYF. J is TRBJ2-3 and V is TRBV6-5, with 7 bases lining up with TRBD1. CDR3 length: 14 amino acids. The V gene end was trimmed by 9 bases and the J gene end by 0 bases; junction bases not matched to a gene: 6. Germline CDR1 and CDR2: MNHEY and SVGAGI.

The chain recombines TRBV7-8 with TRBJ1-3, with D hard to call. The germline V gene has CDR1 SGHVS and CDR2 FQNEAQ. V lost 5 bases, J lost 2 bases, and 10 bases lay in between. The CDR3 has 14 amino acids. CDR3 amino acids: CASSPTFTGNTIYF. In DNA form, the CDR3 reads TGTGCCAGCAGCCCTACGTTTACTGGAAACACCATATATTTT.

This clone turned up a few times. The rearrangement links TRBV2 to TRBJ1-5, with 10 bases fitting TRBD1. CDR3 length equals 14 residues. CDR1 is SNHLY, CDR2 FYNNEI, per germline. V shed 3 bases and J 13 bases; nucleotides not matched to a gene: 9. CDR3 protein: CASSEGTGERSQHF. CDR3 in DNA: TGTGCCAGCAGTGAGGGGACAGGGGAAAGGTCGCAGCATTTT.

This clone was recorded a few times. The V and J genes are TRBV18 and TRBJ2-3; 7 nucleotides match TRBD1. Trimming took 3 bases from V and 5 from J; bases not matched to a gene: 8. Germline-derived CDR1 and CDR2 are KGHSH and LQKENI. The CDR3 length is 15 residues. CDR3 nucleotides: TGTGCCAGCTCACCTACGACAGGGTCTATAGATACGCAGTATTTT. Residues: CASSPTTGSIDTQYF. Full variable domain (missing parts from reference TRBV18 and TRBJ2-3): NAGVMQNPRHLVRRRGQEARLRCSPMKGHSHVYWYRQLPEEGLKFMVYLQKENIIDESGMPKERFSAEFPKEGPSILRIQQVVRGDSAAYFCASSPTTGSIDTQYFGPGTRLTVL.

This clone was observed a handful of times. The chain couples TRBV5-1 to TRBJ2-3; no clear D. Germline V gives CDR1 SGHRS, CDR2 YFSETQ. Deletions cut 4 bases from V and 0 bases from J, with 3 bases between. The CDR3 sequence is 12 residues long. The CDR3 region is CASSLSTDTQYF. In DNA form, the CDR3 reads TGCGCCAGCAGCCTAAGCACAGATACGCAGTATTTT. Together with reference TRBV5-1 and TRBJ2-3, the CDR3 gives the full variable domain: KAGVTQTPRYLIKTRGQQVTLSCSPISGHRSVSWYQQTPGQGLQFLFEYFSETQRNKGNFPGRFSGRQFSNSRSEMNVSTLELGDSALYLCASSLSTDTQYFGPGTRLTVL.

The rearrangement joins TRBV27 to TRBJ1-4, with D perhaps TRBD1 (6 bases). This CDR3 is built from 14 residues. The germline V gene encodes CDR1 MNHEY and CDR2 SMNVEV (reference sequence). V lost 2 bases to trimming and J lost 7 bases, with 11 bases between them. The DNA of the CDR3 is TGTGCCAGCAGTTTAATAGGGGGGGGTGAAAAACTGTTTTTT. Translating it yields CASSLIGGGEKLFF.